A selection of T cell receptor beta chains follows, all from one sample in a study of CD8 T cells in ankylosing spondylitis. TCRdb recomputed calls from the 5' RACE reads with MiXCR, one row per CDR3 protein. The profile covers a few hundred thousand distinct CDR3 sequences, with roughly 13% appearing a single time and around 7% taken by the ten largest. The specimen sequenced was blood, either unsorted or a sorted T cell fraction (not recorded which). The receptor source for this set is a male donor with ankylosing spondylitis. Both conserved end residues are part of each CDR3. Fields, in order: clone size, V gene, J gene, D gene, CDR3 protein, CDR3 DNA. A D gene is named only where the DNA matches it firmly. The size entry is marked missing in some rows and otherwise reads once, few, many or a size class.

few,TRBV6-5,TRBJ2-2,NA,CASNTPNTGELFF,TGTGCCAGCAATACTCCGAACACCGGGGAGCTGTTTTTT
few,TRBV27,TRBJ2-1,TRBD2,CASRGLAGGYEQFF,TGTGCCAGCAGGGGGCTAGCGGGAGGGTATGAGCAGTTCTTC
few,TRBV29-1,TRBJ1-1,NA,CSARGPNTEAFF,TGCAGCGCCCGGGGTCCGAACACTGAAGCTTTCTTT
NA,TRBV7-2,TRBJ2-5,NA,CASSLWTNRETQYF,TGTGCCAGCAGCCTTTGGACAAACCGAGAGACCCAGTACTTC
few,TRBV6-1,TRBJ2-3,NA,CASSRQAYLSTDTQYF,TGTGCCAGCAGCAGACAGGCCTACCTCAGCACAGATACGCAGTATTTT
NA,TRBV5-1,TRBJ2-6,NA,CASSLAAGGLSGANVLTF,TGCGCCAGCAGCTTGGCGGCAGGGGGGCTCTCTGGGGCCAACGTCCTGACTTTC
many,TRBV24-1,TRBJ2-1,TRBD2,CATSETGLAANEQFF,TGTGCCACCAGTGAGACGGGACTAGCGGCGAATGAGCAGTTCTTC
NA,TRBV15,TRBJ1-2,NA,CATSRGQAREFNYGYTF,TGTGCCACCAGCAGAGGACAGGCGCGAGAATTTAACTATGGCTACACCTTC
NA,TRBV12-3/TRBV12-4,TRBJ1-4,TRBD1,CASSQEGAGEKLFF,TGTGCCAGCAGCCAGGAGGGGGCGGGGGAAAAACTGTTTTTT
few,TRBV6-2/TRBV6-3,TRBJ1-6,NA,CASSLRTAYNSPLHF,TGTGCCAGCAGTCTCCGGACGGCTTATAATTCACCCCTCCACTTT
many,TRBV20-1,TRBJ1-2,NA,CSARQTSGYGYTF,TGCAGTGCCCGACAGACCTCTGGCTATGGCTACACCTTC
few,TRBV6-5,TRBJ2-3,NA,CASSSPQAAADTQYF,TGTGCCAGCAGTTCCCCCCAGGCGGCTGCAGATACGCAGTATTTT
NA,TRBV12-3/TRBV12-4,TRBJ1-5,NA,CASSSPRAGEPQHF,TGTGCCAGCAGTAGCCCCCGGGCAGGGGAGCCCCAGCATTTT
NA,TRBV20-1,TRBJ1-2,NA,CSARGSGLNYGYTF,TGCAGTGCTAGAGGGTCCGGCCTTAACTATGGCTACACCTTC
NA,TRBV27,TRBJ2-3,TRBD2,CASSLATSAGPDTQYF,TGTGCCAGCAGTTTAGCAACTAGCGCTGGACCAGATACGCAGTATTTT
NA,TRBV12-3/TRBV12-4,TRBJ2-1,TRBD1,CASKPSTGLLSYNEQFF,TGTGCCAGCAAACCCTCGACAGGGCTACTCTCCTACAATGAGCAGTTCTTC
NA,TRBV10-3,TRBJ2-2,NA,CAIKGTSGELFF,TGTGCCATCAAAGGGACGTCCGGGGAGCTGTTTTTT
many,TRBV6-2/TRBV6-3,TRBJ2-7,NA,CASSYGRIYEQYF,TGTGCCAGCAGTTATGGGAGAATCTACGAGCAGTACTTC
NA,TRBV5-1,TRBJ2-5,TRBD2,CASSPGLVGEETQYF,TGCGCCAGCAGCCCCGGACTAGTAGGGGAAGAGACCCAGTACTTC
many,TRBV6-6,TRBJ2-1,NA,CASSYRGERSQFF,TGTGCCAGCAGTTACCGAGGCGAGAGGAGCCAGTTCTTC
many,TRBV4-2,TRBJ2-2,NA,CASSQPQQFYTGELFF,TGTGCCAGCAGCCAGCCTCAGCAGTTTTACACCGGGGAGCTGTTTTTT
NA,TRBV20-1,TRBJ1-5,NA,CSAWRQEEEPQHF,TGCAGTGCCTGGAGACAGGAAGAGGAGCCCCAGCATTTT
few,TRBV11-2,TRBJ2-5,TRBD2,CASSSYASGQETQYF,TGTGCCAGCAGCTCCTATGCTAGCGGTCAAGAGACCCAGTACTTC
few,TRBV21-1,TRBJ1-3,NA,CASSNGSGGDSGNTIYF,TGTGCCAGCAGCAACGGATCGGGTGGGGACTCTGGAAACACCATATATTTT
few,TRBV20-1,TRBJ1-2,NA,CSVASHGAGPINYGYTF,TGCAGTGTTGCTAGTCATGGGGCCGGACCCATTAACTATGGCTACACCTTC
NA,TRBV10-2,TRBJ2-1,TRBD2,CASSDDSGVYNEQFF,TGCGCCAGCAGTGATGATAGCGGGGTTTACAATGAGCAGTTCTTC
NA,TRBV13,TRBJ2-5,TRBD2,CASSPPSPDSGSETQYF,TGTGCCAGCAGCCCGCCTTCCCCGGATAGCGGGAGCGAGACCCAGTACTTC
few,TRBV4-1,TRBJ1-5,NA,CASSQDQGSGQPQHF,TGCGCCAGCAGCCAAGATCAGGGGTCGGGTCAGCCCCAGCATTTT
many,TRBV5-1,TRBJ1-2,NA,CASSIQGHNYGYTF,TGCGCCAGCAGCATACAGGGCCACAACTATGGCTACACCTTC
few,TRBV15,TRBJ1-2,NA,CATSRFMDSYTF,TGTGCCACCAGCAGATTTATGGACAGCTACACCTTC
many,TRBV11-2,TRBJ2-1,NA,CASSRLRDAYNEQFF,TGTGCCAGCAGCCGGCTGCGGGATGCCTACAATGAGCAGTTCTTC
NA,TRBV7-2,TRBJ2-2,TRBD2,CASSLSGSYTGELFF,TGTGCCAGCAGCTTAAGCGGGAGTTATACCGGGGAGCTGTTTTTT
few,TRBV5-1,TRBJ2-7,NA,CASSLGDPSEQYF,TGCGCCAGCAGCCTAGGAGACCCATCCGAGCAGTACTTC
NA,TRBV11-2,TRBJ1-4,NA,CASSLTDLKLFF,TGTGCCAGCAGCTTGACGGACTTAAAACTGTTTTTT
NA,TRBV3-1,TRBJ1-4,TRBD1,CASSQEVGTVNEKLFF,TGTGCCAGCAGCCAAGAAGTCGGGACAGTAAATGAAAAACTGTTTTTT
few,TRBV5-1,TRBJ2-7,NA,CASSSATGTTIGEQYF,TGCGCCAGCAGCTCCGCAACCGGGACAACGATTGGGGAGCAGTACTTC
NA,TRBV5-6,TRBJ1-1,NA,CASSPERGFSEVFF,TGTGCCAGCTCCCCCGAAAGGGGGTTCAGTGAAGTTTTCTTT
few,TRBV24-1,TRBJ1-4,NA,CATSDLGIGKLFF,TGTGCCACCAGTGATTTGGGCATCGGTAAACTGTTTTTT
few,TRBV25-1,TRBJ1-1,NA,CASSESGMNTEAFF,TGTGCCAGCAGTGAATCAGGAATGAACACTGAAGCTTTCTTT
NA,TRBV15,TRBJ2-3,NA,CATSREGGADTQYF,TGTGCCACCAGCAGAGAAGGAGGAGCAGATACGCAGTATTTT